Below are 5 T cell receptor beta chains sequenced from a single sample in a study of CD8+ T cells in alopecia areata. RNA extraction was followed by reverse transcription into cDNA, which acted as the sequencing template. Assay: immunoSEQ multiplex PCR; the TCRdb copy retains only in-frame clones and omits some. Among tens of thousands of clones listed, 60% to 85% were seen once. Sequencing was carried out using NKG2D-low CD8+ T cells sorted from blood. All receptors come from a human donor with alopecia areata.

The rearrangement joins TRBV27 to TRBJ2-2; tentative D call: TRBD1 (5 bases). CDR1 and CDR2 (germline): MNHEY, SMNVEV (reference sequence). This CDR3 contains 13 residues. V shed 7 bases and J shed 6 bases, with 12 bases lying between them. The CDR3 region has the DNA TGTGCCAGCACAACAGGATTGGCCGGGGAGCTGTTTTTT. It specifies CASTTGLAGELFF.

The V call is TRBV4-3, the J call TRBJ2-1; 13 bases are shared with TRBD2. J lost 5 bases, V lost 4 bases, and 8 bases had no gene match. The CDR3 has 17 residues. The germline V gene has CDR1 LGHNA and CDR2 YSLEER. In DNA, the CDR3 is TGCGCCAGCAGCCGTACACTAGCGGGGGGGCCCGACAATGAGCAGTTCTTC. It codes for CASSRTLAGGPDNEQFF.

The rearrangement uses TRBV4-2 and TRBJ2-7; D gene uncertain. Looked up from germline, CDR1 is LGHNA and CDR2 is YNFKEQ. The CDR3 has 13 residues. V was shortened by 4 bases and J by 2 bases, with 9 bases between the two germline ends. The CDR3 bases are TGTGCCAGCAGCCCTGATCTCACCTACGAGCAGTACTTC. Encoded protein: CASSPDLTYEQYF.

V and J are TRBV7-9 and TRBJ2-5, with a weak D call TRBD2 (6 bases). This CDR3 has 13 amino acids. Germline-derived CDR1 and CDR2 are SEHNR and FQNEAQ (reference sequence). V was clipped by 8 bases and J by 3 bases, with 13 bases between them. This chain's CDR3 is CASPRDSEETQYF. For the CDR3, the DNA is TGTGCCAGCCCTCGGGACTCTGAAGAGACCCAGTACTTC.

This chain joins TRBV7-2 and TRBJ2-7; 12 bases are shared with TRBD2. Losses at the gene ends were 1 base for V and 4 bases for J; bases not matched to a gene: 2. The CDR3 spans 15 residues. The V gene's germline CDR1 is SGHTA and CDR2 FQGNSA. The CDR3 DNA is TGTGCCAGCAGCTTAGTAGGACTAGCGGGGTACGAGCAGTACTTC. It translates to CASSLVGLAGYEQYF.